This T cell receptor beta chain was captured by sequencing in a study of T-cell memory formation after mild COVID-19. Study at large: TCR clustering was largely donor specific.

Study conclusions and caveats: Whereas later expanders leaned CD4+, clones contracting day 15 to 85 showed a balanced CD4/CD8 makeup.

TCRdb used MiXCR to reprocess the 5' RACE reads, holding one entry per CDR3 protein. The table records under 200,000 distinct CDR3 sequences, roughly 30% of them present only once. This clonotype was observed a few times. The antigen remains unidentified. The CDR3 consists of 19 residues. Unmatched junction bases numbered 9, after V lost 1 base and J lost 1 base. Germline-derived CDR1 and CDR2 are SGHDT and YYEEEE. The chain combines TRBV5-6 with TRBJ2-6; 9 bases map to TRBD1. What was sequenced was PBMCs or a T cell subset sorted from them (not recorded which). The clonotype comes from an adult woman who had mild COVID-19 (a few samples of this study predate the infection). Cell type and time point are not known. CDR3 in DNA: TGTGCCAGCAGCTTGCTCGCGGGACAGGGAAGTTCTGGGGCCAACGTCCTGACTTTC. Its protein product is CASSLLAGQGSSGANVLTF.